The 8 T cell receptor beta chains below all came from one sample that was sequenced in a study of T cells in Graves' hyperthyroidism and ophthalmopathy. What was amplified from RNA transcripts were TCR beta CDR3 regions. The TCR CDR3 first-round RT-PCR relied on the HTBI primer set. TCRdb itself ran the multiplex PCR reads through MiXCR, one entry per CDR3 protein. The table shows 500,000 to 650,000 distinct CDR3 sequences, with approximately 48% occurring only once. Sequencing was done on a sample of peripheral blood or thyroid tissue (not recorded which). These receptor sequences come from an adult woman with Graves' disease, either hyperthyroidism or ophthalmopathy (not recorded which).

The chain employs TRBV2 and TRBJ2-7, with 7 nucleotides matching TRBD1. This CDR3 is 14 amino acids long. The germline CDR1 and CDR2 sequences are SNHLY and FYNNEI. Trimming at V came to 3 bases and at J to 3 bases, leaving 5 bases not matched to a gene. CDR3 bases: TGTGCCAGCAGTGAGCTGGGACAGTTCTACGAGCAGTACTTC. Its protein is CASSELGQFYEQYF.

Ten or more counts support this clonotype. The CDR3 coding sequence is TGTGCCAGCAGCCTAGGAGTAATGGGTGCTGAAGCTTTCTTT. Translation gives CASSLGVMGAEAFF. The J gene is TRBJ1-1, the V gene TRBV14; D is ambiguous. V was shortened by 4 bases and J by 6 bases, with 15 bases between the two germline ends. This CDR3 spans 14 amino acids. Germline V CDR1 and CDR2: SGHDN, FVKESK.

This clonotype has just a few counts. The J gene is TRBJ1-1, the V gene TRBV7-8, with a tentative D call TRBD1 (6 bases). The CDR3 runs to 12 residues. The V gene's germline CDR1 is SGHVS and CDR2 FQNEAQ. V was cut by 6 bases and J by 6 bases, with 11 bases left in between. CDR3 bases: TGTGCCAGCAGGGGGCGGGGGCCTGAAGCTTTCTTT. It encodes CASRGRGPEAFF. Combining the CDR3 with reference TRBV7-8 and TRBJ1-1 gives the whole variable domain GAGVSQSPRYKVAKRGQDVALRCDPISGHVSLFWYQQALGQGPEFLTYFQNEAQLDKSGLPSDRFFAERPEGSVSTLKIQRTQQEDSAVYLCASRGRGPEAFFGQGTRLTVV.

Remarks on this clonotype: An end of the junction differs from the germline gene, which may be a read error. V is TRBV20-1 and J is TRBJ1-2; the D is unclear. This CDR3 is built from 11 residues. CDR1 DFQATT and CDR2 SNEGSKA come from the germline V gene (reference sequence). CDR3 sequence reads: CSARDLTGYPF. The CDR3 bases are TGCAGTGCTAGAGATCTTACGGGGTACCCCTTC.

In regard to this clonotype: Possible read error: a much larger clone is one base away. As the CDR3 is not closed by the conserved phenylalanine or tryptophan, this likely results from a read error. The chain couples TRBV11-2 to TRBJ1-2, with TRBD1 matching over 7 bases. The CDR3 contains 14 residues. V lost 5 bases to trimming and J lost 5 bases; unmatched junction nucleotides: 8. Germline V gives CDR1 SGHAT, CDR2 FQNNGV. CDR3: CASSPRTGVYGYTL. In DNA form, the CDR3 reads TGTGCCAGCAGCCCCCGGACAGGCGTTTATGGCTACACCCTC.

This clonotype was detected ten times or more. The chain combines TRBV9 with TRBJ1-4; a weak D match, TRBD1 (6 bases). V dropped 3 bases and J dropped 7 bases, with 13 bases sitting between them. The CDR3 consists of 14 residues. CDR1 is SGDLS and CDR2 is YYNGEE in the germline V gene. CDR3 residues: CASSAFQGGEKLFF. The DNA of the CDR3 is TGTGCCAGCAGCGCTTTTCAAGGGGGTGAAAAACTGTTTTTT.

This chain connects TRBV5-6 to TRBJ2-7; TRBD2 matches at 8 bases. The CDR3 has 20 amino acids. Germline-derived CDR1 and CDR2 are SGHDT and YYEEEE. V trimming: 4 bases; J trimming: 3 bases; junction bases outside the gene matches: 24. This CDR3 is CASSHYGTRDLGLGHYEQYF. Written as DNA, the CDR3 is TGTGCCAGCAGCCATTACGGGACTAGAGATCTGGGACTGGGGCACTACGAGCAGTACTTC.

This clonotype was seen a few times. The rearrangement links TRBV10-3 to TRBJ2-6; D is unclear. V was pared by 2 bases and J by 2 bases, with 10 bases between. Germline-derived CDR1 and CDR2 are ENHRY and SYGVKD. The CDR3 length is 16 residues. The CDR3, as DNA: TGTGCCATCAGTGAGGTTGGTAGGGCTGGGGCCAACGTCCTGACTTTC. Translated: CAISEVGRAGANVLTF.